The rows below give T cell receptor beta chains drawn from one sample of a study of blood T cell repertoires in COVID-19. Assay used: immunoSEQ multiplex PCR; TCRdb lists only in-frame clones, some missing. The profile covers 250,000 to 350,000 clones, with approximately 84% appearing a single time and around 1.6% taken by the ten largest. The sequenced material came from peripheral blood. The receptor source for this set is a human donor with COVID-19, enrolled during active disease. The donor label of this sample is uncertain. The CDR3 runs from the conserved cysteine through the conserved F or W. A D gene is named only where the DNA matches it firmly. Not all rows give a size; the values are once, few, many and, for expanded clones, a class.

>TRBJ2-7|-|once|TRBV28
CASSPPGQPYEQYF
TGTGCCAGCAGTCCGCCAGGACAGCCCTACGAGCAGTACTTC
>TRBJ2-3|TRBD2|-|TRBV27
CASTQRGGPPDTQYF
TGTGCCAGCACCCAGCGGGGGGGGCCCCCAGATACGCAGTATTTT
>TRBJ1-1|-|few|TRBV6-6
CASRPVGRGTEAFF
TGTGCCAGCCGCCCCGTGGGGAGAGGGACTGAAGCTTTCTTT
>TRBJ2-1|TRBD1|-|TRBV25-1
CASRLQGAPYNEQFF
TGTGCCAGCAGGCTACAGGGGGCTCCTTACAATGAGCAGTTCTTC
>TRBJ2-1|-|-|TRBV7-9
CASSLAQALSEQFF
TGTGCCAGCAGCTTAGCGCAAGCGCTTAGTGAGCAGTTCTTC
>TRBJ2-3|TRBD1|-|TRBV5-1
CASSFRQGEDTQYF
TGCGCCAGCAGCTTTCGACAGGGGGAAGATACGCAGTATTTT
>TRBJ1-6|TRBD1|-|TRBV19
CASTADRDVSSPLHF
TGTGCCAGTACCGCAGACAGGGATGTTTCTTCACCCCTCCACTTT
>TRBJ1-5|-|-|TRBV7-2
CASSLTINQPQHF
TGTGCCAGCAGCTTAACAATCAATCAGCCCCAGCATTTT
>TRBJ1-2|TRBD1|-|TRBV3-1/TRBV3-2
CASSRNDRAGGYTF
TGTGCCAGCAGCCGAAACGACAGGGCGGGCGGCTACACCTTC
>TRBJ2-1|-|-|TRBV18
CASSPTLNSEQFF
TGTGCCAGCTCACCAACTTTGAACTCTGAGCAGTTCTTC
>TRBJ1-5|-|-|TRBV30
CAWSTTAGPQPQHF
TGTGCCTGGAGTACCACGGCAGGGCCCCAGCCCCAGCATTTT
>TRBJ1-1|-|-|TRBV27
CASSLGTGLMIAFF
TGTGCCAGCAGTTTAGGGACTGGGCTTATGATAGCTTTCTTT
>TRBJ2-2|-|-|TRBV3-1/TRBV3-2
CASPQARWDTGELFF
TGTGCCAGCCCCCAGGCGCGCTGGGACACCGGGGAGCTGTTTTTT
>TRBJ2-3|-|-|TRBV19
CATNQGNTQYF
TGTGCTACCAATCAGGGGAATACGCAGTATTTT
>TRBJ1-1|-|few|TRBV7-6
CASSLGQSMNTEAFF
TGTGCCAGCAGCCTTGGACAGTCTATGAACACTGAAGCTTTCTTT
>TRBJ2-5|-|-|TRBV20-1
CSASEMVVQETQYF
TGCAGTGCTAGTGAAATGGTAGTTCAAGAGACCCAGTACTTC
>TRBJ2-7|TRBD1|-|TRBV7-2
CASSLRTGGSEQYF
TGTGCCAGCAGCTTAAGGACAGGGGGTAGCGAGCAGTACTTC
>TRBJ2-5|TRBD1|-|TRBV3-1/TRBV3-2
CASSQGWTGLKTQYF
TGTGCCAGCAGCCAAGGGTGGACAGGGTTGAAGACCCAGTACTTC
>TRBJ1-3|-|-|TRBV7-2
CASSLVAATSGNTIYF
TGTGCCAGCAGCTTAGTAGCAGCCACCTCTGGAAACACCATATATTTT
>TRBJ2-1|-|-|TRBV18
CASSPVRESGYNEQFF
TGTGCCAGCTCACCGGTCCGGGAGTCGGGGTACAATGAGCAGTTCTTC
>TRBJ1-2|-|-|TRBV11-3
CASSLEFSLQDLGYTF
TGTGCCAGCAGCTTAGAATTTTCCCTACAGGATCTTGGCTACACCTTC
>TRBJ2-1|TRBD2|-|TRBV20-1
CSASVYGTTGLARHEQFF
TGCAGTGCTAGTGTTTATGGGACTACGGGACTCGCCCGGCATGAGCAGTTCTTC
>TRBJ2-1|TRBD2|-|TRBV27
CASSQRGSSYNEQFF
TGTGCCAGCAGCCAGCGGGGCAGCTCCTACAATGAGCAGTTCTTC
>TRBJ2-1|TRBD2|-|TRBV10-3
CAISESLAGYNEQFF
TGTGCCATCAGTGAGTCCCTAGCGGGGTACAATGAGCAGTTCTTC
>TRBJ1-1|-|-|TRBV28
CASTVNTEAFF
TGTGCCAGCACCGTGAACACTGAAGCTTTCTTT
>TRBJ2-7|TRBD2|-|TRBV29-1
CSVRTSVSSYEQYF
TGCAGCGTCCGAACTAGCGTTTCCTCCTACGAGCAGTACTTC
>TRBJ2-6|-|-|TRBV5-1
CASSLASGANVLTF
TGCGCCAGCAGCTTGGCGTCTGGGGCCAACGTCCTGACTTTC
>TRBJ2-7|TRBD1|-|TRBV2
CASSPGTGVIEQYF
TGTGCCAGCAGTCCCGGGACAGGGGTTATCGAGCAGTACTTC
>TRBJ2-1|-|-|TRBV4-1
CASSQDRLMLMAGSNNEQFF
TGCGCCAGCAGCCAAGATCGGTTAATGTTGATGGCGGGGAGCAACAATGAGCAGTTCTTC
>TRBJ2-3|TRBD1|-|TRBV27
CASSTGQGPSTQYF
TGTGCCAGCAGTACGGGACAGGGCCCCAGTACGCAGTATTTT
>TRBJ1-2|-|-|TRBV28
CASSLITGGGNYGYTF
TGTGCCAGCAGTTTAATCACGGGCGGGGGAAACTATGGCTACACCTTC